This T cell receptor beta chain was sequenced during a study of cytomegalovirus exposure and HLA in healthy donors. PCR used 60 Vbeta primers and 13 Jbeta primers. The data were produced by immunoSEQ multiplex PCR, yet TCRdb's version contains in-frame clones alone and is incomplete. The table includes just under 95,000 clones, over 70% detected once. The V gene's germline CDR1 is GTSNPN and CDR2 SVGIG (reference sequence). This CDR3 is built from 12 residues. Between the trimmed V and J ends, which lost 1 base and 10 bases, there was a span of 11 bases. Findings and caveats of the study: Analysis was carried out at a later point, and it linked a missense DCLRE1C variant to TCR beta V- and J-gene trimming. Rarity characterized most TCR sequences, yet some public TCRs appeared in many donors. The study flagged 150 to 200 TCR beta chains as cytomegalovirus-associated. Per a later analysis, HLA-associated TCR beta chains showed more clonal expansion than other, equally common TCR beta chains.

For this clone: Its matching antigen is unknown.

This chain uses TRBV30 with TRBJ2-1, with D tentatively TRBD1 (5 bases). The sequence derives from a girl aged 2-9 years in good health and CMV-seropositive. Sequenced sample: PBMCs. The CDR3 region has the DNA TGTGCCTGGAGTGGGCAGGGCGTCGAGCAGTTCTTC. This gives the protein CAWSGQGVEQFF.